This TCR beta chain is from a study of blood T cell repertoires in COVID-19. The wider study: Acute and convalescent COVID-19 samples came from the United States, Italy and Spain.

Study processing details: Amplification from reference gene primers served as the basis for estimated nucleated cell counts. The protocol was immunoSEQ multiplex PCR, while the TCRdb copy is restricted to in-frame clones and leaves out a portion. V and J calls and clone size are given by that table; D and trimming were obtained from the DNA. In the table there are a few hundred thousand clones, around four fifths of which are singletons. This CDR3 spans 15 amino acids. Per germline, CDR1 SGHRS and CDR2 YFSETQ. The V segment lost 0 bases and the J segment 4 bases; nucleotides outside the gene matches: 6.

The material sequenced was peripheral blood. The origin of this receptor is a man between 60 and 75 years old who had recovered from COVID-19. The gene calls are TRBV5-1 and TRBJ1-1; 7 positions match TRBD1. CDR3 residues: CASSLADAGGTEAFF. Here the CDR3 DNA reads TGCGCCAGCAGCTTGGCCGATGCAGGGGGCACTGAAGCTTTCTTT.